This T cell receptor (beta chain) was identified in a study of T cells expressing NK-cell markers. Study-wide background: The study drew TCR beta repertoires from sorted CD3+CD56+NKG2C+, CD3+CD56+NKG2C- and CD3+CD56-NKG2C+ T cells. With respect to HCMV, most of the eight sequenced donors were seropositive, and one was seronegative. General study findings and limits: About six donors showed dominant NKG2C+ clonotypes comprising about 1.0-7.5% of their CD8+ T cells.

In regard to this clonotype: The antigen is unknown.

UMIs accompanied the 5'RACE template switching by which TCR beta cDNA was made. TCRdb re-called the 5' RACE reads; every CDR3 protein appears as one record, without DNA. The table for this sample gives 250,000 to 300,000 distinct CDR3 sequences. Germline CDR1 is SGHVS and CDR2 is FNYEAQ. This CDR3 is 15 amino acids long. The clonotype originates from a woman between 18 and 75 years old in good health. The sample was blood T cells: a sorted CD56 or NKG2C T cell subset, CD4+ or CD8+ T cells, or bulk PBMC T cells (not recorded which). J is TRBJ2-2 and V is TRBV7-6. The CDR3 is CASSLGVSYTGELFF.